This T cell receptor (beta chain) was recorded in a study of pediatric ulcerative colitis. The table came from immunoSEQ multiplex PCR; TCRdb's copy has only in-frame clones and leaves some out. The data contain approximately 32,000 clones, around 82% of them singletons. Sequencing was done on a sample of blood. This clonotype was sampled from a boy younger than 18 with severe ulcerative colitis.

The CDR3, as DNA: TGTGCCTGGAGTCAACGGGAAGCTTTCTTT. This gives the protein CAWSQREAFF. The V and J genes are TRBV30 and TRBJ1-1; no clear D gene. Germline V CDR1 and CDR2: GTSNPN, SVGIG (reference sequence). Deletions cut 2 bases from V and 8 bases from J, with 6 bases between. This CDR3 is 10 amino acids long.